This T cell receptor (beta chain) was recorded in a study of cytomegalovirus exposure and HLA in healthy donors. Study details: A preliminary data release comprised around 85 million unique TCRs obtained from HLA-typed donors.

A multiplex PCR was run with 60 Vbeta primers and 13 Jbeta primers. The method was immunoSEQ multiplex PCR; TCRdb's version includes in-frame clones alone and lacks a portion of them. The sample carries tens of thousands of clones, around three fifths recorded once. A word on this clone: What it binds is not known.

The study, taken as a whole, reports: A few chains linked to CMV were shown in vitro to be specific for CMV antigens.

V shed 4 bases, J shed 0 bases, and the junction held 8 bases outside the gene matches. Germline V gene lookup returns CDR1 LNHDA and CDR2 SQIVND (reference sequence). This CDR3 has 16 residues. Sequencing input: PBMCs. The source is a human donor in good health. The chain recombines TRBV19 with TRBJ1-1; TRBD1 agrees at 7 bases. CDR3 residues: CASSKNRGSLNTEAFF. Here the CDR3 DNA reads TGTGCCAGTAGTAAAAACAGGGGAAGTTTGAACACTGAAGCTTTCTTT.